This TCR beta chain came from a study of T-cell memory formation after mild COVID-19. On the study more broadly: Largely, the TCR clusters proved donor specific.

The authors produced TCR alpha and TCR beta cDNA libraries with sample barcodes and UMIs by 5'RACE using constant-segment primers. Each CDR3 protein is one row after TCRdb ran MiXCR on the 5' RACE reads. The table records some 320,000 distinct CDR3 sequences, 13% to 15% of them present only once. Remarks on this clonotype: Its target is not known.

Study results and caveats: What remained unconfirmed was the SARS-CoV-2 specificity of second-wave clones peaking on day 37. Contracting clones localized mainly to CM and EM when CD4+ and mainly to EMRA when CD8+.

Germline V gene lookup returns CDR1 MNHEY and CDR2 SVGAGI. The V gene end was trimmed by 0 bases and the J gene end by 4 bases; junction bases not matched to a gene: 8. The CDR3 consists of 16 residues. The sequenced sample consisted of PBMCs or a T cell subset sorted from them (not recorded which). The receptor was derived from a man between 18 and 35 years old who had mild COVID-19 (a few samples of this study predate the infection). Cell type and time point are not known. The rearrangement joins TRBV6-5 to TRBJ1-2, with 7 bases aligning to TRBD1. The CDR3 sequence: CASSYSTGSESYGYTF. The DNA of the CDR3 is TGTGCCAGCAGTTACTCGACAGGGTCGGAATCCTATGGCTACACCTTC.